The TCR beta chain under discussion was sequenced for a study of cytomegalovirus exposure and HLA in healthy donors. Study-wide points: In a later analysis, productive TCRs from donors in an Asian-associated ancestry cluster reportedly carried fewer N-insertions than the cohort mean.

V was cut by 5 bases and J by 2 bases, with 16 bases left in between. The CDR3 is 15 amino acids. Looked up from germline, CDR1 is GTSNPN and CDR2 is SVGIG (reference sequence). The primer mix had 60 Vbeta and 13 Jbeta primers. Method: immunoSEQ multiplex PCR; TCRdb's copy keeps in-frame clones and lacks some. This listing includes about 100,000 clones. For this clone: The target antigen is unknown.

This rearrangement joins TRBV30 to TRBJ2-1; no reliable D call. The specimen was PBMCs. The source is a girl aged 5-17 years in good health and CMV-seropositive. DNA of the CDR3: TGTGCCTGGTCGATAACAGAGTCGACCTACAATGAGCAGTTCTTC. This codes for CAWSITESTYNEQFF.